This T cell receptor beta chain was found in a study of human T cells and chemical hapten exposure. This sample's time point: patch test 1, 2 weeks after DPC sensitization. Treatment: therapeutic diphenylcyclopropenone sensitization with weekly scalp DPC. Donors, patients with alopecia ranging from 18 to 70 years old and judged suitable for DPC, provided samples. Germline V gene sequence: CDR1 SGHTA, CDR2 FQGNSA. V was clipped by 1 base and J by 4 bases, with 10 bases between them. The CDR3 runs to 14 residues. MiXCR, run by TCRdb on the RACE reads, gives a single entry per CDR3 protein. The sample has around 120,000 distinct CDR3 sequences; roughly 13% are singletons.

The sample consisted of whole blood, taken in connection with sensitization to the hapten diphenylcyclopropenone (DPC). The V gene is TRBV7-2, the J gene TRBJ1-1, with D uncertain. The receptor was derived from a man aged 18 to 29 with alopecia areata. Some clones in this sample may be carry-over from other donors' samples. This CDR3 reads CASSLEAGGTEAFF. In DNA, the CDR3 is TGTGCCAGCAGCTTAGAGGCGGGCGGCACTGAAGCTTTCTTT.